Following are 29 T cell receptor beta chains from one sample sequenced in a study of blood T cell repertoires in COVID-19. The data were produced by immunoSEQ multiplex PCR, yet TCRdb's version contains in-frame clones alone and is incomplete. The sample has some 200,000 clones, 70% to 90% seen once. The specimen was peripheral blood. These TCRs come from a woman aged 70-85 years with acute or convalescent COVID-19.

To note about this clone: The same CDR3 arises from other DNA sequences in this sample as well. The V and J genes are TRBV5-1 and TRBJ2-6; 7 bases map to TRBD1. The CDR3 is 18 residues long. The germline V gene has CDR1 SGHRS and CDR2 YFSETQ. The junction had 10 bases not matched to a gene; V was cut back by 4 bases and J by 0 bases. The CDR3 DNA is TGCGCCAGCAGCCTAACCGGAACAGGGGCCTCTGGGGCCAACGTCCTGACTTTC. As protein: CASSLTGTGASGANVLTF.

The chain combines TRBV5-1 with TRBJ2-7, with D hard to call. CDR3 length: 15 amino acids. Germline assignment: CDR1 SGHRS and CDR2 YFSETQ. The V gene lost 0 bases and the J gene lost 3 bases, with 13 bases spanning the gap. The chain's CDR3 is CASSLEPPVYYEQYF. In DNA, the CDR3 is TGCGCCAGCAGCTTGGAGCCCCCGGTGTACTACGAGCAGTACTTC.

The chain links TRBV7-8 to TRBJ2-7, with 9 bases matching TRBD2. The CDR3 is 17 residues long. In germline, CDR1 is SGHVS, CDR2 FQNEAQ. V lost 2 bases to trimming and J lost 5 bases; unmatched junction nucleotides: 13. The CDR3 nucleotides read TGTGCCAGCAGCTTATTCTTGGCGGGGGGGCGTATGAACGAGCAGTACTTC. Encoded protein: CASSLFLAGGRMNEQYF.

The V and J genes are TRBV5-4 and TRBJ2-3; 12 positions match TRBD2. There are 17 residues in the CDR3. V shed 3 bases and J 2 bases; nucleotides not matched to a gene: 7. The germline CDR1 and CDR2 sequences are SGHNT and YYREEE (reference sequence). The CDR3 here is CASSSGLAGRLTDTQYF. The CDR3, as DNA: TGTGCCAGCAGCTCCGGACTAGCGGGACGACTCACAGATACGCAGTATTTT.

This sequence joins TRBV5-1 and TRBJ1-2, with D perhaps matching TRBD1 (5 bases). CDR3 size: 12 residues. The V and J ends lost 0 bases and 7 bases respectively, with 7 bases between them. Germline values: CDR1 SGHRS, CDR2 YFSETQ. This chain's CDR3 is CASSLEGVGYTF. The CDR3 coding sequence is TGCGCCAGCAGCTTGGAAGGGGTTGGCTACACCTTC.

The CDR3 region is CASSIAGVESPLHF. The DNA for the CDR3 is TGTGCCAGTAGTATCGCAGGGGTAGAATCACCCCTCCACTTT. V is TRBV19 and J is TRBJ1-6; a weak D match, TRBD1 (6 bases). Trimming shortened V by 3 bases and J by 10 bases, and 13 bases separated the two germline ends. This CDR3 spans 14 amino acids. Germline V gene lookup returns CDR1 LNHDA and CDR2 SQIVND (reference sequence).

The V and J genes are TRBV7-2 and TRBJ2-3; D is possibly TRBD1 (5 bases). From germline, CDR1 is SGHTA and CDR2 FQGNSA. This CDR3 comprises 14 residues. V lost 1 base and J lost 5, with 10 bases in between. The CDR3 loop reads CASSLGAQGDTQYF. The DNA for the CDR3 is TGTGCCAGCAGCTTAGGTGCTCAGGGAGATACGCAGTATTTT.

This sequence joins TRBV3-1 (or the pseudogene TRBV3-2) and TRBJ2-1; no clear D. CDR3 size: 12 residues. The V and J ends lost 3 bases and 4 bases respectively, with 4 bases between them. Looked up from germline, CDR1 is LGHDT and CDR2 is YNNKEL (reference sequence). The CDR3 reads CASSHPYNEQFF. The CDR3 region has the DNA TGTGCCAGCAGCCATCCATACAATGAGCAGTTCTTC.

About this clone itself: Other DNA variants within this sample encode the same CDR3. This chain uses TRBV5-1 with TRBJ1-4; possibly TRBD1 for D (6 bases). The germline V gene has CDR1 SGHRS and CDR2 YFSETQ. V was pared by 0 bases and J by 7 bases, with 13 bases between. There are 15 residues in the CDR3. The CDR3 spells CASSLAPGVSEKLFF. CDR3 bases: TGCGCCAGCAGCTTGGCCCCAGGGGTTAGTGAAAAACTGTTTTTT. Complete variable domain (other parts from reference TRBV5-1 and TRBJ1-4): KAGVTQTPRYLIKTRGQQVTLSCSPISGHRSVSWYQQTPGQGLQFLFEYFSETQRNKGNFPGRFSGRQFSNSRSEMNVSTLELGDSALYLCASSLAPGVSEKLFFGSGTQLSVL.

The rearrangement links TRBV19 to TRBJ1-4; D unresolved. The CDR3 has 14 residues. Germline V lookup: CDR1 LNHDA, CDR2 SQIVND (reference sequence). Trimming shortened V by 3 bases and J by 3 bases, and 8 bases separated the two germline ends. The DNA for the CDR3 is TGTGCCAGTAGTATTCTCGGGTCTAATGAAAAACTGTTTTTT. As protein: CASSILGSNEKLFF.

This sequence joins TRBV5-1 and TRBJ1-2; 10 bases align to TRBD1. The CDR3 contains 14 residues. V lost 2 bases and J lost 8; bases outside the gene matches: 6. Germline CDR1 reads SGHRS; CDR2 reads YFSETQ. The CDR3 region has the DNA TGCGCCAGCAGCTTACCGACAGGGGGCGAGGGCTACACCTTC. It is translated as CASSLPTGGEGYTF.

Comment on this clone: Distinct nucleotide sequences in the sample also encode this CDR3. The V and J genes are TRBV5-1 and TRBJ2-2, with D maybe TRBD1 (6 bases). The CDR3 is 14 amino acids. Germline assignment: CDR1 SGHRS and CDR2 YFSETQ. Trimming removed 5 bases at V and 1 base at J, with 9 bases between. For the CDR3, the DNA is TGCGCCAGCAGGCCGACAGGGAACACCGGGGAGCTGTTTTTT. It specifies CASRPTGNTGELFF. Based on the CDR3 plus reference TRBV5-1 and TRBJ2-2, the full variable domain is KAGVTQTPRYLIKTRGQQVTLSCSPISGHRSVSWYQQTPGQGLQFLFEYFSETQRNKGNFPGRFSGRQFSNSRSEMNVSTLELGDSALYLCASRPTGNTGELFFGEGSRLTVL.

The chain carries TRBV6-6 and TRBJ1-6; D remains ambiguous. The V end lost 0 bases, the J end lost 7 bases, and 10 bases lay between the germline ends. This CDR3 has 15 residues. The germline V gene encodes CDR1 MNHNY and CDR2 SVGAGI (reference sequence). The CDR3 spells CASSYSSAWNSPLHF. DNA of the CDR3: TGTGCCAGCAGTTACTCGAGTGCATGGAATTCACCCCTCCACTTT.

The CDR3 protein is CASSESHTQYF. The CDR3 DNA reads as TGTGCCAGCAGTGAGTCTCATACGCAGTATTTT. The rearrangement links TRBV2 to TRBJ2-3, with unresolved D. Germline CDR1 reads SNHLY; CDR2 reads FYNNEI. The CDR3 runs 11 residues. V was shortened by 3 bases and J by 7 bases, with 5 bases between the two germline ends.

Points on this clone: Different DNA sequences within this sample yield the same CDR3. The genes are TRBV15 and TRBJ1-4, with D maybe TRBD1 (5 bases). The CDR3 runs 14 residues. V lost 0 bases, J lost 7 bases, and 9 bases lay in between. In germline, CDR1 is LNHNV, CDR2 YYDKDF (reference sequence). The CDR3 sequence: CATSREGVGEKLFF. In DNA form, the CDR3 reads TGTGCCACCAGCAGAGAAGGGGTTGGTGAAAAACTGTTTTTT.

The V and J genes are TRBV27 and TRBJ1-5; 7 bases agree with TRBD1. CDR1 is MNHEY, CDR2 SMNVEV, per germline (reference sequence). The CDR3 consists of 16 residues. V was pared by 3 bases and J by 0 bases, with 5 bases of the junction left unmatched. This CDR3 is CASSLDRLNSNQPQHF. The CDR3 nucleotides read TGTGCCAGCAGTTTGGACAGGCTCAATAGCAATCAGCCCCAGCATTTT.

The chain couples TRBV6-5 to TRBJ1-1, with TRBD1 identical over 7 bases. Germline V gene lookup returns CDR1 MNHEY and CDR2 SVGAGI. The junction had 10 bases not matched to a gene; V was cut back by 7 bases and J by 5 bases. There are 14 residues in the CDR3. CDR3 coding DNA: TGTGCCAGCAACCTCTCAGGGGGAGGAACTGAAGCTTTCTTT. Protein sequence: CASNLSGGGTEAFF.

The genes are TRBV28 and TRBJ1-5; no firm D call. This CDR3 has 12 residues. With 2 bases removed from V and 5 bases from J, the gap between germline ends came to 4 bases. Germline lookup yields CDR1 MDHEN and CDR2 SYDVKM. The CDR3 protein is CASSLRDQPQHF. The CDR3 DNA reads TGTGCCAGCAGTTTACGAGATCAGCCCCAGCATTTT.

This chain joins TRBV5-1 and TRBJ1-3, with a weak D call TRBD1 (5 bases). The CDR3 has 15 residues. Deletions cut 0 bases from V and 1 base from J, with 8 bases between. The germline V gene has CDR1 SGHRS and CDR2 YFSETQ. The CDR3 sequence: CASSLDTGSGNTIYF. In nucleotides, the CDR3 is TGCGCCAGCAGCTTGGATACAGGATCTGGAAACACCATATATTTT. The whole variable domain, filled in from reference TRBV5-1 and TRBJ1-3, reads KAGVTQTPRYLIKTRGQQVTLSCSPISGHRSVSWYQQTPGQGLQFLFEYFSETQRNKGNFPGRFSGRQFSNSRSEMNVSTLELGDSALYLCASSLDTGSGNTIYFGEGSWLTVV.

The gene calls are TRBV3-1 (or the pseudogene TRBV3-2) and TRBJ1-5; unclear D gene. CDR1 LGHDT and CDR2 YNNKEL come from the germline V gene (reference sequence). The CDR3 is made up of 15 amino acids. With 4 bases removed from V and 4 bases from J, the gap between germline ends came to 14 bases. Here the CDR3 DNA reads TGTGCCAGCAGCCTCGGACTGCCTCGGAATCAGCCCCAGCATTTT. It encodes CASSLGLPRNQPQHF.

The V call is TRBV7-9, the J call TRBJ2-7; D is unclear. Germline V gene lookup returns CDR1 SEHNR and CDR2 FQNEAQ (reference sequence). The V gene lost 1 base and the J gene lost 0 bases, with 7 bases spanning the gap. The CDR3 length is 14 residues. The CDR3 nucleotides are TGTGCCAGCAGCTTAGGAACAGCCTCCTACGAGCAGTACTTC. Amino acid sequence: CASSLGTASYEQYF.

This clone appeared once. This sequence joins TRBV11-2 and TRBJ1-2; maybe TRBD1 (5 bases). The V gene's germline CDR1 is SGHAT and CDR2 FQNNGV. Trimming cost V 3 bases and J 2 bases, with 7 bases left between them. The CDR3 has 13 amino acids. CDR3 region: CASSLQGNYGYTF. The CDR3, as DNA: TGTGCCAGCAGCTTGCAGGGCAACTATGGCTACACCTTC. The whole variable domain, remainder taken from reference TRBV11-2 and TRBJ1-2, is EAGVAQSPRYKIIEKRQSVAFWCNPISGHATLYWYQQILGQGPKLLIQFQNNGVVDDSQLPKDRFSAERLKGVDSTLKIQPAKLEDSAVYLCASSLQGNYGYTFGSGTRLTVV.

This chain links TRBV18 with TRBJ1-1, with D perhaps matching TRBD1 (5 bases). The CDR3 loop spans 17 amino acids. Germline V gene data show CDR1 as KGHSH and CDR2 as LQKENI. V was trimmed by 3 bases and J by 0 bases, leaving 17 bases between them. The CDR3 bases are TGTGCCAGCTCACCCCGGGGGAGGGTGGGTATGAACACTGAAGCTTTCTTT. Amino acid sequence: CASSPRGRVGMNTEAFF.

The rearrangement links TRBV6-4 to TRBJ2-7, with TRBD2 matching over 11 bases. V lost 0 bases to trimming and J lost 2 bases; unmatched junction nucleotides: 6. The CDR3 runs to 17 residues. Germline V gene lookup returns CDR1 MRHNA and CDR2 SNTAGT. The CDR3 is CASSDSTPTSGAYEQYF. CDR3 coding DNA: TGTGCCAGCAGTGACTCCACTCCGACTAGCGGGGCCTACGAGCAGTACTTC.

V and J are TRBV27 and TRBJ1-2; 7 positions match TRBD1. The length of the CDR3 is 12 residues. Germline V CDR1 and CDR2: MNHEY, SMNVEV (reference sequence). J was trimmed by 12 bases and V by 5 bases; bases with no gene match: 9. The CDR3 DNA is TGTGCCAGCAGTCCTACGACAGGGACAAACACCTTC. Translated, it gives CASSPTTGTNTF.

Concerning this clone itself: The sample holds other DNA sequences that translate to the same CDR3. The chain carries TRBV19 and TRBJ1-1, with D maybe TRBD1 (6 bases). Trimming left V 0 bases short and J 1 base short, with 6 bases between. Germline lookup yields CDR1 LNHDA and CDR2 SQIVND (reference sequence). The CDR3 contains 14 residues. CDR3 sequence reads: CASSIDRGNTEAFF. CDR3 nucleotide sequence: TGTGCCAGTAGTATAGACAGGGGGAACACTGAAGCTTTCTTT.

The chain employs TRBV20-1 and TRBJ2-7, with D unresolved. This CDR3 has 12 amino acids. Germline V gene data show CDR1 as DFQATT and CDR2 as SNEGSKA (reference sequence). The germline V and J ends were trimmed by 3 bases and 4 bases, with 10 bases remaining between them. CDR3 sequence: CSASEGGYEQYF. The CDR3 DNA is TGCAGTGCTAGTGAAGGCGGTTACGAGCAGTACTTC.

This clone occurred once. Here the CDR3 DNA reads TGTGCCAGCAGACCGGAAGGACCGGGGAATTCACCCCTCCACTTT. It is translated as CASRPEGPGNSPLHF. The chain joins TRBV6-5 to TRBJ1-6, with no clear D. This CDR3 spans 15 amino acids. CDR1 and CDR2 from the germline V gene are MNHEY and SVGAGI. With 6 bases removed from V and 7 bases from J, the gap between germline ends came to 16 bases.

V gene TRBV7-2 combines with J gene TRBJ1-1, with 10 bases matching TRBD1. The V gene end was trimmed by 1 base and the J gene end by 6 bases; junction bases not matched to a gene: 5. CDR3 length: 15 residues. From germline, CDR1 is SGHTA and CDR2 FQGNSA. CDR3 sequence reads: CASSLGTGGYAEAFF. The CDR3 DNA reads as TGTGCCAGCAGCTTAGGGACAGGGGGTTACGCTGAAGCTTTCTTT.